The 18 T cell receptor beta chains given below trace back to one sample, sequenced in a study of cytomegalovirus exposure and HLA in healthy donors (dated by TCRdb to the late 2010s). Receptors were amplified or captured by the immunoSEQ multiplex PCR assay. A mixture of 60 forward primers for TCR Vbeta segments and 13 reverse primers for TCR Jbeta segments was used in the multiplex PCR. TCRdb stores this immuneACCESS table with in-frame sequences only. Part of the clones is absent; in the studies checked, under half of the shortfall reflects unresolved V genes, and no reason is known for the rest. Recorded for this sample are around 90,000 clones; about two thirds of them occurred a single time. The ten largest clones capture 5.5% of the sample. The sample comprised PBMCs. All receptors come from a young woman in good health and CMV-seropositive.

This clone was observed a handful of times. The J gene is TRBJ1-4, the V gene TRBV7-2; TRBD1 matches 7 bases. Germline V gene sequence: CDR1 SGHTA, CDR2 FQGNSA. V shed 8 bases, J shed 8 bases, and the junction held 5 bases outside the gene matches. The CDR3 is 12 residues long. The CDR3 DNA reads as TGTGCCAGCCGACAGGGCGGAGAAAAACTGTTTTTT. Its translation is CASRQGGEKLFF.

The genes are TRBV27 and TRBJ2-1; a possible D gene is TRBD1 (5 bases). Germline assignment: CDR1 MNHEY and CDR2 SMNVEV (reference sequence). The CDR3 is 12 amino acids. V was shortened by 4 bases and J by 8 bases, with 9 bases between the two germline ends. The CDR3 sequence: CASSSRGDEQFF. DNA for the CDR3: TGTGCCAGCAGTTCTAGGGGCGATGAGCAGTTCTTC.

The chain is built from TRBV6-6 and TRBJ1-1; D is undetermined. CDR3 length: 14 amino acids. The V end was cut by 8 bases, the J end by 3 bases, with 16 bases between. Germline V gives CDR1 MNHNY, CDR2 SVGAGI (reference sequence). The CDR3 DNA sequence: TGTGCCAGCTCCTTGGGAGGAGGCGACACTGAAGCTTTCTTT. This codes for CASSLGGGDTEAFF.

This rearrangement joins TRBV10-2 to TRBJ2-5; 11 bases are a match to TRBD2. This CDR3 contains 15 residues. Germline CDR1 is WSHSY and CDR2 is SAAADI. J was trimmed by 4 bases and V by 3 bases; bases with no gene match: 4. The CDR3 coding sequence is TGCGCCAGCAGTGAAATAGCGGGGGGGGGAGAGACCCAGTACTTC. Amino acid sequence: CASSEIAGGGETQYF.

This clone came up a few times. The chain joins TRBV28 to TRBJ1-1, with no clear D. This CDR3 is 13 amino acids long. The germline V gene has CDR1 MDHEN and CDR2 SYDVKM. Trimming left V 0 bases short and J 6 bases short, with 8 bases between. The CDR3 nucleotides are TGTGCCAGCAGTTTATGGGGCCCCCCTGAAGCTTTCTTT. It translates to CASSLWGPPEAFF.

This clone was seen more than once but under ten times. The chain combines TRBV11-1 with TRBJ1-3; no clear D. The germline V gene has CDR1 SGHAT and CDR2 FQDESV (reference sequence). The CDR3 covers 13 residues. Trimming pared 5 bases from V and 1 base from J, leaving 6 bases between. CDR3 in amino acids: CASSRESGNTIYF. CDR3 bases: TGTGCCAGCAGCCGCGAGTCTGGAAACACCATATATTTT. Full variable domain (rest looked up from reference TRBV11-1 and TRBJ1-3): EAEVAQSPRYKITEKSQAVAFWCDPISGHATLYWYRQILGQGPELLVQFQDESVVDDSQLPKDRFSAERLKGVDSTLKIQPAELGDSAMYLCASSRESGNTIYFGEGSWLTVV.

V gene TRBV20-1 combines with J gene TRBJ1-1, with D perhaps matching TRBD1 (5 bases). This CDR3 is 11 amino acids long. Germline V CDR1 and CDR2: DFQATT, SNEGSKA (reference sequence). Trimming took 3 bases from V and 7 from J, leaving 9 bases between them. This chain's CDR3 is CSASDRIEAFF. The DNA of the CDR3 is TGCAGTGCTAGTGACAGAATTGAAGCTTTCTTT.

Only a few counts were recorded for this clone. The chain has TRBV18 and TRBJ2-5; TRBD2 matches at 9 bases. Germline CDR1 and CDR2: KGHSH and LQKENI. The CDR3 runs 14 residues. The junction had 6 bases not matched to a gene; V was cut back by 3 bases and J by 7 bases. CDR3 bases: TGTGCCAGCTCACCGCCTAGCGGGATTGCGACCCAGTACTTC. This codes for CASSPPSGIATQYF.

This clone occurred a few times. The rearrangement links TRBV9 to TRBJ2-7, with 11 nucleotides matching TRBD1. The CDR3 has 16 amino acids. Germline CDR1 and CDR2: SGDLS and YYNGEE. Trimming removed 4 bases from V and 2 bases from J; junction bases left unmatched: 8. The CDR3 is CASSYSPGQGAYEQYF. DNA of the CDR3: TGTGCCAGCAGCTATTCCCCGGGACAGGGGGCCTACGAGCAGTACTTC.

The table lists this clone with a count of one. The CDR3 nucleotides are TGTGCCAGCAGTTCCCAACCATCCGACAGGTTTTACACTGAAGCTTTCTTT. It translates to CASSSQPSDRFYTEAFF. The genes are TRBV28 and TRBJ1-1; TRBD1 might be the D (6 bases). Trimming shortened V by 4 bases and J by 3 bases, and 21 bases separated the two germline ends. The CDR3 extends over 17 amino acids. CDR1 and CDR2 (germline): MDHEN, SYDVKM.

The rearrangement uses TRBV4-1 and TRBJ2-1; TRBD2 matches 7 bases. This CDR3 is 17 amino acids long. CDR1 is MGHRA and CDR2 is YSYEKL in the germline V gene. The ends lost 2 bases at V and 4 bases at J; junction bases unmatched: 11. The CDR3 spells CASSQTFGRGEYNEQFF. For the CDR3, the DNA is TGCGCCAGCAGCCAAACTTTCGGTCGGGGGGAATACAATGAGCAGTTCTTC.

The rearrangement links TRBV4-3 to TRBJ2-2; D remains unclear. CDR1 LGHNA and CDR2 YSLEER come from the germline V gene. The CDR3 runs to 14 residues. Trimming cost V 0 bases and J 5 bases, with 7 bases left between them. CDR3 coding DNA: TGCGCCAGCAGCCAAGATAGAGTAACCGGGGAGCTGTTTTTT. It is translated as CASSQDRVTGELFF.

The CDR3 region is CASSLPGREVGYEQYF. The CDR3, as DNA: TGTGCCAGCAGCTTGCCAGGCCGGGAGGTCGGCTACGAGCAGTACTTC. The V call is TRBV5-6, the J call TRBJ2-5, with 7 nucleotides matching TRBD2. The tail of the sequence fits TRBJ2-7 better, so the J call may be wrong. This CDR3 is built from 16 residues. The V gene's germline CDR1 is SGHDT and CDR2 YYEEEE.

This chain connects TRBV5-5 to TRBJ1-2, with 8 bases aligning to TRBD1. V was pared by 4 bases and J by 4 bases, with 15 bases of the junction left unmatched. Germline assignment: CDR1 SGHKS and CDR2 YYEKEE (reference sequence). The CDR3 extends over 17 amino acids. This CDR3 reads CASSPSWTGKTSYGYTF. The CDR3, as DNA: TGTGCCAGCAGCCCCTCATGGACAGGGAAAACCTCCTATGGCTACACCTTC.

The sample holds a few counts of this clone. The chain combines TRBV4-3 with TRBJ1-4; the D gene is possibly TRBD1 (6 bases). The CDR3 totals 19 residues. Trimming cost V 4 bases and J 1 base, with 22 bases left between them. Germline lookup yields CDR1 LGHNA and CDR2 YSLEER. DNA for the CDR3: TGCGCCAGCAGCCCATCTCGACCAACCTGGGGGCGAACTAATGAAAAACTGTTTTTT. Its translation is CASSPSRPTWGRTNEKLFF.

J is TRBJ2-7 and V is TRBV19, with D possibly TRBD2 on 6 matching bases. This CDR3 spans 16 amino acids. V gave up 7 bases and J gave up 2 bases, with 21 bases separating them. Germline V gene sequence: CDR1 LNHDA, CDR2 SQIVND (reference sequence). The CDR3 bases are TGTGCCAGTACCCCTGGGGGGTCGACCGGAACCTACGAGCAGTACTTC. It is translated as CASTPGGSTGTYEQYF.

This clone appeared a few times. The chain is built from TRBV5-6 and TRBJ2-2; 7 bases are shared with TRBD1. The CDR3 spans 18 residues. From germline, CDR1 is SGHDT and CDR2 YYEEEE. V shed 4 bases and J 0 bases; nucleotides not matched to a gene: 12. For the CDR3, the DNA is TGTGCCAGCAGCCCACCCTTGTGGCAGGGGGCGAACACCGGGGAGCTGTTTTTT. Protein product: CASSPPLWQGANTGELFF.

This clone turned up a few times. The V gene is TRBV5-1, the J gene TRBJ2-6; D uncertain. The V gene's germline CDR1 is SGHRS and CDR2 YFSETQ. The CDR3 contains 14 residues. V lost 4 bases and J 0 bases, leaving 5 bases between the germline ends. In nucleotides, the CDR3 is TGCGCCAGCAGCCCAGGCTCTGGGGCCAACGTCCTGACTTTC. Its protein is CASSPGSGANVLTF.